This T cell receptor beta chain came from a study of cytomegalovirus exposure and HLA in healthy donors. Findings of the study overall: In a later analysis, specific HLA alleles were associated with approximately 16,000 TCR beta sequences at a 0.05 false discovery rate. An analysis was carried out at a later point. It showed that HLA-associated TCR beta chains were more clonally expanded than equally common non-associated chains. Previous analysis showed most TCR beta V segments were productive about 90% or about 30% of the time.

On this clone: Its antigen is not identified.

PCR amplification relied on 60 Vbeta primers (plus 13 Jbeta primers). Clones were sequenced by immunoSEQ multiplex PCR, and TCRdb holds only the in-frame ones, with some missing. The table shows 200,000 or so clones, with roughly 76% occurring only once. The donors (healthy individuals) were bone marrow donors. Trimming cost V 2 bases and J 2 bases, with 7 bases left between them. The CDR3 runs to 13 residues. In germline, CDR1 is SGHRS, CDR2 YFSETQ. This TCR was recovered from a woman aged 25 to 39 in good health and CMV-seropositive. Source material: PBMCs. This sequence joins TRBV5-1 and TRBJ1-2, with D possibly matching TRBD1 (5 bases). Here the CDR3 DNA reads TGCGCCAGCAGCTTACAGGAGAACTATGGCTACACCTTC. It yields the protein CASSLQENYGYTF.